The sequence of this T cell receptor (beta chain) was determined in a study of cytomegalovirus exposure and HLA in healthy donors. Study findings and constraints: Presence/absence analysis assumed near-uniform sequencing depth across donors.

Researchers ran the PCR with 60 Vbeta and 13 Jbeta primers. The repertoire was sequenced with immunoSEQ multiplex PCR; TCRdb's copy has only in-frame clones and lacks some. The table includes about 260,000 clones, about four fifths detected once. Concerning this clone itself: Antigen: not known.

Germline V gives CDR1 MNHEY, CDR2 SVGAGI. This CDR3 has 15 residues. The ends were cut back, 2 bases at V and 6 bases at J, with 13 bases in the middle. J is TRBJ2-2 and V is TRBV6-5; tentatively, D is TRBD2 (7 bases). The sequencing sample was made of PBMCs. The receptor was derived from a woman aged 35 to 49 in good health and CMV-seropositive. The CDR3 sequence: CASSYGGGRAGELFF. For the CDR3, the DNA is TGTGCCAGCAGTTACGGGGGGGGCAGGGCCGGGGAGCTGTTTTTT.